These T cell receptor beta chains were read from a single sample in a study of beta chain features in type 1 diabetes. The repertoire was sequenced with immunoSEQ multiplex PCR; TCRdb's copy has only in-frame clones and lacks some. The sample has about 230,000 clones, roughly 17% seen once. Sequencing was carried out using naive CD4+ T cells from blood. The source of these receptors is a man aged 30 to 45 with type 1 diabetes. Both conserved end residues are part of each CDR3. D genes are given only for firm matches. Clone size is shown for a subset of rows, as once, few, many or a class of expanded clone.

>TRBJ1-2|NA|TRBV4-1|NA
CASSQDHRANYGYTF
TGCGCCAGCAGCCAAGATCACAGGGCAAACTATGGCTACACCTTC
>TRBJ2-3|NA|TRBV2|NA
CASKGGTGTDTQYF
TGTGCCAGCAAAGGAGGGACAGGCACAGATACGCAGTATTTT
>TRBJ2-2|NA|TRBV25-1|few
CASTITEAGELFF
TGTGCCAGCACTATTACGGAGGCCGGGGAGCTGTTTTTT
>TRBJ2-1|NA|TRBV7-9|NA
CASSLVGSSYNEQFF
TGTGCCAGCAGCTTAGTCGGGAGCTCCTACAATGAGCAGTTCTTC
>TRBJ2-5|NA|TRBV7-9|NA
CASSLVIETQYF
TGTGCCAGCAGCTTAGTTATAGAGACCCAGTACTTC
>TRBJ1-2|NA|TRBV13|NA
CASSLGGGEFNYGYTF
TGTGCCAGCAGCTTAGGAGGCGGGGAGTTCAACTATGGCTACACCTTC
>TRBJ2-3|NA|TRBV7-2|NA
CASIVIPSTDTQYF
TGTGCCAGCATTGTCATCCCTAGCACAGATACGCAGTATTTT
>TRBJ1-4|NA|TRBV29-1|NA
CSATRQENEKLFF
TGCAGCGCCACTAGACAGGAAAATGAAAAACTGTTTTTT
>TRBJ2-3|TRBD1|TRBV7-9|NA
CASSPRGSADTQYF
TGTGCCAGCAGCCCCAGGGGGAGCGCAGATACGCAGTATTTT
>TRBJ2-3|NA|TRBV29-1|NA
CSVAPGSTDTQYF
TGCAGCGTTGCCCCCGGGAGCACAGATACGCAGTATTTT
>TRBJ2-3|TRBD2|TRBV5-1|NA
CASSSNSGTSGTGADTQYF
TGCGCCAGCAGCTCTAACTCCGGGACTAGCGGGACCGGGGCAGATACGCAGTATTTT
>TRBJ2-3|TRBD1|TRBV7-2|NA
CASSLRTGAFTDTQYF
TGTGCCAGCAGCTTAAGGACAGGGGCATTCACAGATACGCAGTATTTT
>TRBJ2-1|TRBD2|TRBV2|few
CASTYSGLSYNEQFF
TGTGCCAGCACATACTCGGGACTATCCTACAATGAGCAGTTCTTC
>TRBJ2-3|NA|TRBV7-8|few
CASSPIPSTDTQYF
TGTGCCAGCAGCCCGATACCTAGCACAGATACGCAGTATTTT
>TRBJ2-2|NA|TRBV29-1|NA
CSVARSKNTGELFF
TGCAGCGTTGCGAGGAGTAAGAACACCGGGGAGCTGTTTTTT
>TRBJ1-1|NA|TRBV29-1|NA
CSGAGTINTEAFF
TGCAGCGGGGCCGGGACAATAAACACTGAAGCTTTCTTT
>TRBJ1-2|NA|TRBV18|NA
CASSPDKANYGYTF
TGTGCCAGCTCACCGGACAAAGCTAACTATGGCTACACCTTC
>TRBJ2-1|TRBD2|TRBV4-2|NA
CASSQVGLLAGVKNEQFF
TGTGCCAGCAGCCAAGTTGGCCTACTAGCGGGAGTCAAGAATGAGCAGTTCTTC
>TRBJ2-1|NA|TRBV5-1|NA
CASSYSSPSNEQFF
TGCGCCAGCAGCTATTCTTCCCCCTCCAATGAGCAGTTCTTC
>TRBJ2-5|TRBD2|TRBV9|few
CASSVATSGQETQYF
TGTGCCAGCAGCGTAGCGACTAGCGGTCAAGAGACCCAGTACTTC
>TRBJ2-5|TRBD2|TRBV4-1|NA
CASSQEETSGRETQYF
TGCGCCAGCAGCCAAGAGGAGACTAGCGGGAGGGAGACCCAGTACTTC
>TRBJ2-7|TRBD2|TRBV30|NA
CAWSFYQAGDPYEQYF
TGTGCCTGGAGTTTTTATCAAGCGGGAGATCCCTACGAGCAGTACTTC
>TRBJ1-2|TRBD1|TRBV2|few
CASSDPGQKNYGYTF
TGTGCCAGCAGTGACCCGGGACAGAAGAACTATGGCTACACCTTC
>TRBJ2-3|NA|TRBV7-2|NA
CASSPNPGGDTQYF
TGTGCCAGCAGCCCTAACCCTGGGGGAGATACGCAGTATTTT
>TRBJ2-3|NA|TRBV7-9|NA
CASTSQGQGYGTDTQYF
TGTGCCAGCACCTCTCAGGGCCAGGGGTATGGTACAGATACGCAGTATTTT
>TRBJ1-2|NA|TRBV10-3|NA
CATKNSGYGYTF
TGTGCCACTAAAAACAGTGGCTATGGCTACACCTTC
>TRBJ1-4|TRBD1|TRBV6-5|NA
CASSYFSGTGEKLFF
TGTGCCAGCAGTTACTTCTCCGGGACAGGGGAGAAACTGTTTTTT
>TRBJ1-4|TRBD1|TRBV4-2|few
CASSQNPGTGNEKLFF
TGTGCCAGCAGCCAAAATCCCGGGACAGGGAATGAAAAACTGTTTTTT
>TRBJ2-7|NA|TRBV7-2|few
CASKRPDANYEQYF
TGTGCCAGCAAACGGCCGGATGCAAACTACGAGCAGTACTTC
>TRBJ2-1|TRBD2|TRBV29-1|NA
CSVVAREDNEQFF
TGCAGCGTTGTGGCGCGGGAGGACAATGAGCAGTTCTTC
>TRBJ1-5|NA|TRBV30|few
CAWSRWGAGNQPQHF
TGTGCCTGGAGTAGGTGGGGCGCGGGCAATCAGCCCCAGCATTTT
>TRBJ1-2|NA|TRBV7-2|few
CASSLGSGYGYTF
TGTGCCAGCAGCTTAGGGTCGGGCTATGGCTACACCTTC
>TRBJ2-7|NA|TRBV20-1|few
CSAHGSEQYF
TGCAGTGCCCATGGTAGCGAGCAGTACTTC
>TRBJ2-1|NA|TRBV7-9|NA
CASSLALLERYNEQFF
TGTGCCAGCAGCTTAGCGCTCCTAGAGCGATACAATGAGCAGTTCTTC
>TRBJ2-1|NA|TRBV5-1|few
CASSLVVTTYNEQFF
TGCGCCAGCAGCTTGGTTGTGACTACCTACAATGAGCAGTTCTTC
>TRBJ2-7|NA|TRBV21-1|NA
CASSLKVDGASWEQYF
TGTGCCAGCAGCCTCAAAGTAGACGGCGCGAGCTGGGAGCAGTACTTC
>TRBJ2-7|TRBD1|TRBV29-1|few
CSVAYLRDSTPTEQYF
TGCAGCGTCGCTTATCTCCGGGACAGCACACCTACCGAGCAGTACTTC
>TRBJ2-1|NA|TRBV30|NA
CAWSVGPSSYNEQFF
TGTGCCTGGAGTGTAGGACCGAGCTCCTACAATGAGCAGTTCTTC
>TRBJ2-7|NA|TRBV9|few
CASSVAGSRREQYF
TGTGCCAGCAGCGTAGCGGGAAGCCGGCGCGAGCAGTACTTC
>TRBJ2-7|NA|TRBV7-2|NA
CASSLVSGDSYEQYF
TGTGCCAGCAGCTTAGTTTCAGGGGACTCTTACGAGCAGTACTTC
>TRBJ2-2|TRBD2|TRBV29-1|few
CSVGVAGTGELFF
TGCAGCGTTGGGGTAGCGGGCACCGGGGAGCTGTTTTTT
>TRBJ2-7|TRBD2|TRBV9|few
CASSVTSGRSYEQYF
TGTGCCAGCAGCGTGACTAGCGGGAGGTCCTACGAGCAGTACTTC
>TRBJ2-5|NA|TRBV20-1|few
CSASSETQYF
TGCAGTGCTAGCAGTGAGACCCAGTACTTC
>TRBJ2-2|NA|TRBV29-1|NA
CSASLNNVVAGELFF
TGCAGCGCCAGTCTCAACAACGTGGTGGCCGGGGAGCTGTTTTTT
>TRBJ1-1|NA|TRBV5-4|few
CASSLGMVMGEAFF
TGTGCCAGCAGCTTGGGCATGGTAATGGGCGAAGCTTTCTTT
>TRBJ2-7|NA|TRBV29-1|few
CSVGIRGGEQYF
TGCAGCGTGGGGATCCGGGGCGGCGAGCAGTACTTC
>TRBJ2-5|NA|TRBV30|few
CAWSVGYGGQETQYF
TGTGCCTGGAGTGTCGGTTACGGCGGACAAGAGACCCAGTACTTC
>TRBJ1-4|NA|TRBV4-1|few
CASSSPDQYGKLFF
TGCGCCAGCAGCTCACCCGACCAATACGGAAAACTGTTTTTT
>TRBJ2-7|NA|TRBV9|few
CASSAGPTDSAYEQYF
TGTGCCAGCAGCGCTGGACCGACCGACTCCGCCTACGAGCAGTACTTC
>TRBJ2-2|TRBD2|TRBV29-1|NA
CSGGLATTGELFF
TGCAGTGGGGGACTAGCGACTACCGGGGAGCTGTTTTTT
>TRBJ2-7|NA|TRBV9|NA
CASSPLSSYEQYF
TGTGCCAGCAGCCCCCTAAGCTCCTACGAGCAGTACTTC
>TRBJ2-1|NA|TRBV25-1|few
CASSEDYNEQFF
TGTGCCAGCAGTGAAGACTACAATGAGCAGTTCTTC
>TRBJ2-7|TRBD1|TRBV10-3|NA
CAISGSRDRDSYEQYF
TGTGCCATCAGTGGATCAAGGGACAGGGACTCCTACGAGCAGTACTTC